This section outlines one TCR beta chain sequence together with its context. The data belong to a study of control samples from healthy donors and cancer patients. The table came from immunoSEQ multiplex PCR; TCRdb's copy has only in-frame clones and leaves some out. This sample has roughly 200,000 clones, with just under 95% found just once. This CDR3 has 19 amino acids. After removal of 6 bases from V and 2 bases from J, the junction contained 16 bases not matched to a gene. Germline CDR1 MNHNY, CDR2 SVGAGI (reference sequence). The gene calls are TRBV6-6 and TRBJ1-5; 10 nucleotides align to TRBD1. Sequenced: blood. The sequence was obtained from a man aged 50 to 60 in good health. In nucleotides, the CDR3 is TGTGCCAGCAGCTCCTGGGGGACAGGGGATTTTATCGGCAATCAGCCCCAGCATTTT. Protein product: CASSSWGTGDFIGNQPQHF.